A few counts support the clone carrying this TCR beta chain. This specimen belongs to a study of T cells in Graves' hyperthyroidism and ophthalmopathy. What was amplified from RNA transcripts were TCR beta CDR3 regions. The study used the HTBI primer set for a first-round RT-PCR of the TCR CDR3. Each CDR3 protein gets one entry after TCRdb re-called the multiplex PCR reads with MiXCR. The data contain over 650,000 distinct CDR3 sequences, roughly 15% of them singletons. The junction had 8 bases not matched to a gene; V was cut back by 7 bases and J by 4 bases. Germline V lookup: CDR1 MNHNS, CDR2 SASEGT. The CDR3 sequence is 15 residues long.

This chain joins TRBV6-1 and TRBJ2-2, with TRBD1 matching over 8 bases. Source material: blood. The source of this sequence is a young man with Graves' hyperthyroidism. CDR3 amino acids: CASTLDRAGTGELFF. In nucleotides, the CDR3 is TGTGCCAGCACTCTGGACAGGGCCGGCACCGGGGAGCTGTTTTTT.